One sample yielded the 23 T cell receptor beta chains listed below, sequenced in a study of tumor and adjacent non-tumor tissue in lung cancer (dated 2018 in TCRdb). The library was built by means of multiplex PCR. The sequencing machine was an Illumina HiSeq 2500. TCRbeta libraries were constructed through three rounds of nested PCR with primers (Table S4) according to protocols adapted from ARM-PCR. In TCRdb, the public reads were trimmed at Q25 with fastp and aligned with MiXCR, with productive beta chains retained. One record per CDR3 amino acid sequence lists the most common genes and DNA. The sample table contains about 200,000 distinct CDR3 sequences; only one count was recorded for 60% to 85% of them. The ten most abundant clones make up around 25% of the sample. RNA was extracted from bulk unsorted tissue and checked for quality with a NanoDrop ND-1000 and an Agilent 2100. The sequenced material came from lung tumor tissue. These receptors were taken from a man aged 60 to 69 with non-small cell lung cancer.

The genes are TRBV10-3 and TRBJ1-5; TRBD1 is a possible D gene (5 bases). The V end lost 6 bases, the J end lost 1 base, and 7 bases lay between the germline ends. The germline CDR1 and CDR2 sequences are ENHRY and SYGVKD. The CDR3 is 13 residues long. The CDR3: CAISDRSNQPQHF. In nucleotides, the CDR3 is TGTGCCATCAGCGACAGAAGCAATCAGCCCCAGCATTTT.

Concerning this clonotype itself: Compared with germline, one end of the junction differs, possibly owing to a read error. This rearrangement joins TRBV4-2 to TRBJ1-6, with D maybe TRBD1 (5 bases). Germline CDR1 and CDR2: LGHNA and YNFKEQ. The CDR3 loop spans 15 amino acids. The CDR3 loop reads CASSQEGVGGSPLYF. DNA of the CDR3: TGTGCCAGCAGCCAAGAAGGGGTGGGTGGCTCACCCCTCTACTTT.

Of note for this clonotype: A much larger clonotype is one base distant, so this may be a read error. The CDR3 spells CVSSWDRQQAQYF. For the CDR3, the DNA is TGTGTCAGCAGCTGGGACAGACAACAAGCCCAGTACTTC. The V gene is TRBV12-3 or TRBV12-4, the J gene TRBJ2-5, with 7 bases aligning to TRBD1. CDR3 length: 13 residues.

This chain joins TRBV6-5 and TRBJ2-3; a possible D gene is TRBD2 (7 bases). The V end was cut by 7 bases, the J end by 4 bases, with 18 bases between. The CDR3 is made up of 15 amino acids. From germline, CDR1 is MNHEY and CDR2 SVGAGI. In nucleotides, the CDR3 is TGTGCCAGCATGAGGGGGACTACCGACGCAGATACGCAGTATTTT. Translated: CASMRGTTDADTQYF.

About this clonotype: At one boundary the junction diverges from the germline segment, which might be a read error. The rearrangement uses TRBV6-9 and TRBJ2-2, with D perhaps matching TRBD1 (6 bases). Germline V gene lookup returns CDR1 MNHGY and CDR2 SVAAGI. The CDR3 is made up of 15 amino acids. CDR3 in amino acids: CVSSYQGKWTGELFF. In DNA, the CDR3 is TGTGTCAGCAGTTATCAGGGGAAATGGACCGGGGAGCTGTTTTTT.

This clonotype has only a few counts. The chain carries TRBV29-1 and TRBJ2-4; D gene unclear. Germline-derived CDR1 and CDR2 are SQVTM and ANQGSEA. The CDR3 runs 13 residues. Trimming pared 4 bases from V and 0 bases from J, leaving 7 bases between. The CDR3: CSVVSLAKNIQYF. The CDR3 coding sequence is TGCAGCGTTGTCAGCCTAGCCAAAAACATTCAGTACTTC.

In regard to this clonotype: This may be a read error: a much more frequent sequence differs by one nucleotide. The chain carries TRBV29-1 and TRBJ2-1; weak D call: TRBD2 (6 bases). This CDR3 has 10 residues. CDR1 and CDR2 from the germline V gene are SQVTM and ANQGSEA. The DNA for the CDR3 is TGCAGACACCGGGACTATGAGCAGTTCTTC. Translation: CRHRDYEQFF.

V gene TRBV6-1 combines with J gene TRBJ1-4; perhaps TRBD1 as D (6 bases). The V gene lost 4 bases and the J gene lost 11 bases, with 23 bases spanning the gap. The CDR3 is made up of 16 amino acids. From germline, CDR1 is MNHNS and CDR2 SASEGT. The CDR3 DNA sequence: TGTGCCAGCAGTGTTGATTGGCGGACAGTAGTGGTGAAACTGTTTTTT. Translated, it gives CASSVDWRTVVVKLFF.

As to this clonotype: As the CDR3 is not closed by the conserved phenylalanine or tryptophan, this likely results from a read error. The chain combines TRBV4-1 with TRBJ2-1, with a possible D match to TRBD1 (7 bases). The germline V gene encodes CDR1 MGHRA and CDR2 YSYEKL. The length of the CDR3 is 17 residues. Trimming removed 0 bases from V and 9 bases from J, with 21 bases in between. The CDR3 nucleotides are TGCGCCAGCAGCCAAGATTGGGGCCCAAGGGGGCGGGGTGAGCAGTTCTCC. This encodes CASSQDWGPRGRGEQFS.

The chain links TRBV7-9 to TRBJ1-1; D unresolved. This CDR3 is 14 amino acids long. The germline CDR1 and CDR2 sequences are SEHNR and FQNEAQ (reference sequence). Trimming removed 5 bases at V and 1 base at J, with 11 bases between. The CDR3 protein is CASSQRDGNTEAFF. In DNA, the CDR3 is TGTGCCAGCAGCCAACGCGATGGGAACACTGAAGCTTTCTTT. Full variable domain (remainder filled in from reference TRBV7-9 and TRBJ1-1): DTGVSQNPRHKITKRGQNVTFRCDPISEHNRLYWYRQTLGQGPEFLTYFQNEAQLEKSRLLSDRFSAERPKGSFSTLEIQRTEQGDSAMYLCASSQRDGNTEAFFGQGTRLTVV.

Concerning this clonotype itself: Just one base apart from a much larger clone, this may be a read error. The J gene is TRBJ2-1, the V gene TRBV20-1; no definite D call. The V gene's germline CDR1 is DFQATT and CDR2 SNEGSKA (reference sequence). CDR3 length equals 11 residues. The germline V and J ends were trimmed by 5 bases and 12 bases, with 14 bases remaining between them. The CDR3 DNA is TGCAGTGCTGAGAGTGCGCCGGGGCAGTTCTTC. Its protein product is CSAESAPGQFF.

This clonotype has only a few counts. The chain joins TRBV12-3 or TRBV12-4 to TRBJ2-3; no clear D. This CDR3 region has 14 residues. V dropped 5 bases and J dropped 2 bases, with 11 bases sitting between them. The CDR3 DNA reads TGTGCCAGCAGTCCCCCCTCAAACACAGATACGCAGTATTTT. Its translation is CASSPPSNTDTQYF.

About this clonotype: A much bigger clone sits one base away, suggesting this may be a read error. This rearrangement joins TRBV5-1 to TRBJ1-1; D not resolved. This CDR3 has 13 residues. The germline gives CDR1 SGHRS, CDR2 YFSETQ. CDR3 sequence: CASGLEVNTEAFF. The CDR3 coding sequence is TGCGCCAGCGGCTTGGAGGTTAACACTGAAGCTTTCTTT.

About this clonotype itself: Germline is not matched at one junction end, which may reflect a read error. V is TRBV11-3 and J is TRBJ1-2, with TRBD1 matching 7 bases. The germline V gene encodes CDR1 SGHNT and CDR2 YENEEA. The CDR3 has 12 amino acids. The CDR3: CDSNSGQYGYTF. The CDR3 nucleotides read TGTGACAGCAATTCGGGACAGTATGGCTACACCTTC.

On this clonotype: This may be a read error, as it is one base from a much larger clone. The rearrangement links TRBV20-1 to TRBJ1-4, with a weak D call TRBD1 (5 bases). Germline values: CDR1 DFQATT, CDR2 SNEGSKA (reference sequence). The CDR3 consists of 13 residues. The CDR3 bases are TGCAGTACTAGCAGGGCGAAGAATGAAAAACTGTTTTTT. Amino acids: CSTSRAKNEKLFF.

This clonotype was seen a single time. One end of the junction varies from germline; a read error may be responsible. The chain combines TRBV7-9 with TRBJ2-5, with a tentative D call TRBD2 (5 bases). Germline loops: CDR1 SEHNR, CDR2 FQNEAQ (reference sequence). The CDR3 runs 14 residues. CDR3 nucleotide sequence: TGTGCCAGCAGGTTAGCGACGGGTTTCAAGACCCAGTATTTC. Translated, it gives CASRLATGFKTQYF.

With respect to this clonotype: A junction end diverges from the germline sequence, so it may reflect a read error. The V gene is TRBV29-1, the J gene TRBJ2-7; 11 bases fit TRBD2. Looked up from germline, CDR1 is SQVTM and CDR2 is ANQGSEA. The CDR3 is 18 residues long. Here the CDR3 DNA reads TGCAACGTTGAAATGGGGCCCAAGACGGGACTAGCGGCCTACGAGCAGTACTTC. It codes for CNVEMGPKTGLAAYEQYF.

A remark on this clonotype: The junction departs from the called germline gene at one end, perhaps through a read error. The rearrangement joins TRBV6-5 to TRBJ2-7; either TRBD1 or TRBD2 may supply D (5 bases each). The CDR3 consists of 15 residues. The germline V gene encodes CDR1 MNHEY and CDR2 SVGAGI. The CDR3 DNA reads TGTGCCACCGGCAATGGGGGAGCCACTCGCTACGAGCAATACTTC. As protein: CATGNGGATRYEQYF.

A note on this clonotype: This is likely a read error, given that the CDR3 carries no conserved phenylalanine or tryptophan at its end. The V and J genes are TRBV12-3 or TRBV12-4 and TRBJ2-4; 7 nucleotides match TRBD1. V lost 6 bases and J lost 8; bases outside the gene matches: 7. CDR3 length: 13 residues. The CDR3 bases are TGTGCCAGCAGGGCTGACAGGGCGGACATTCAGTACTAC. Its translation is CASRADRADIQYY.

Comment on this clonotype: The junction departs from the called germline gene at one end, perhaps through a read error. The rearrangement links TRBV6-1 to TRBJ2-2; 8 bases are a match to TRBD1. CDR1 is MNHNS, CDR2 SASEGT, per germline. The length of the CDR3 is 14 residues. The CDR3 nucleotides are TGTACCAGTCCACAGGGGGGGAACACCGGGGAGCTGTTTTTT. Its protein is CTSPQGGNTGELFF.

This clonotype was picked up one time. An end of the junction differs from the germline gene, which may be a read error. This chain joins TRBV6-2 or TRBV6-3 and TRBJ1-2, with a tentative D call TRBD1 (5 bases). Germline-derived CDR1 and CDR2 are MNHEY and SVGEGT. The CDR3 consists of 13 residues. The CDR3 loop is CASSSDSRSGYIF. The CDR3 region has the DNA TGTGCCAGCAGTTCCGACAGTCGCAGCGGCTACATCTTC.

About this clonotype: The junction differs from germline at one of its ends, possibly a read error. This rearrangement joins TRBV10-3 to TRBJ2-7, with D possibly being TRBD2 (6 bases). Germline V gene sequence: CDR1 ENHRY, CDR2 SYGVKD. The CDR3 loop spans 13 amino acids. Written as DNA, the CDR3 is TGTGCCATCAGTGACCCGGGAGTATACGAGCAGTATTTC. It is translated as CAISDPGVYEQYF.

This clonotype has a count of ten or more. This chain links TRBV12-3 or TRBV12-4 with TRBJ2-7; no definite D call. The V end was cut by 4 bases, the J end by 8 bases, with 15 bases between. This CDR3 contains 13 residues. CDR3 DNA: TGTGCCAGCAGTTCAGACACCACTTTTAAGCAGTACTTC. The encoded protein is CASSSDTTFKQYF.